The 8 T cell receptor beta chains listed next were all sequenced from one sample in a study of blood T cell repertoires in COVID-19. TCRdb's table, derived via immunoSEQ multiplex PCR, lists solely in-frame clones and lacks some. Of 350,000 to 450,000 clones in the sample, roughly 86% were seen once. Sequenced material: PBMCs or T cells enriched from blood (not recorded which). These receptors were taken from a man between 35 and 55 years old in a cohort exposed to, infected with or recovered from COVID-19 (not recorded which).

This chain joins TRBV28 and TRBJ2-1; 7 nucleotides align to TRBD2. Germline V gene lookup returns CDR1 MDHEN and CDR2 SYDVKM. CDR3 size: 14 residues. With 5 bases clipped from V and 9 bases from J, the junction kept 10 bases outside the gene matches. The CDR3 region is CASSGPGGRREQFF. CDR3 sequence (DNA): TGTGCCAGCAGTGGGCCGGGAGGCCGTCGTGAGCAGTTCTTC.

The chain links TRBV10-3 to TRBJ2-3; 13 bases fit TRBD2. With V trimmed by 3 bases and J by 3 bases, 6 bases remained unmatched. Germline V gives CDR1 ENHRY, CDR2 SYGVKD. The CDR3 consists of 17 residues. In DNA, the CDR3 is TGTGCCATCAGTGACCCCGGACTAGCGGGAGTAACAGATACGCAGTATTTT. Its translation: CAISDPGLAGVTDTQYF.

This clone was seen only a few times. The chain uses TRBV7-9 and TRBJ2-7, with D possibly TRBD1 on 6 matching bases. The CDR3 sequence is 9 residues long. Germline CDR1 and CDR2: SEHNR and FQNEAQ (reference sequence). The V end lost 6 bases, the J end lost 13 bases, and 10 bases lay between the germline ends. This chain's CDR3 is CASRSGQYF. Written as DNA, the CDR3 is TGTGCCAGCAGATCGGGACAATACTTC.

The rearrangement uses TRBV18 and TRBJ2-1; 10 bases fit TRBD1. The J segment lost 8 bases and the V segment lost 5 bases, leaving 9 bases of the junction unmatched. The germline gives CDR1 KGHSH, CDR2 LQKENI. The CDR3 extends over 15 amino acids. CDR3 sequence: CASSVRTGGGDEQFF. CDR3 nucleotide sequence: TGTGCCAGCTCAGTTCGGACAGGGGGAGGCGATGAGCAGTTCTTC.

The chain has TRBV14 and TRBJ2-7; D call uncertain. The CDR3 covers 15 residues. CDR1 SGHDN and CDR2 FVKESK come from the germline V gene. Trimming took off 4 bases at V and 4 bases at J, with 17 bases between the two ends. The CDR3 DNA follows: TGTGCCAGCAGCCGTAATTCCGGGTCTGGGTACGAGCAGTACTTC. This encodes CASSRNSGSGYEQYF.

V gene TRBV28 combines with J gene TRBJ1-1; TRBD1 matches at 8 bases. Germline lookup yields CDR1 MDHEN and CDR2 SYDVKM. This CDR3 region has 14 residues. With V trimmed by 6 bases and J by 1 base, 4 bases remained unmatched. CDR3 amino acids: CASSFGQGNTEAFF. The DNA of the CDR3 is TGTGCCAGCAGCTTCGGACAGGGGAACACTGAAGCTTTCTTT.

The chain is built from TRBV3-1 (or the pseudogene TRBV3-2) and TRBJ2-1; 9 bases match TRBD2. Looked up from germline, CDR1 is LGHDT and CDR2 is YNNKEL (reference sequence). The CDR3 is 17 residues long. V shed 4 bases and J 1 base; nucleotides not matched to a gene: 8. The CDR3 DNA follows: TGTGCCAGCAGCCGGCGGGGGGGGAGTCTGTCCTACAATGAGCAGTTCTTC. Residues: CASSRRGGSLSYNEQFF.

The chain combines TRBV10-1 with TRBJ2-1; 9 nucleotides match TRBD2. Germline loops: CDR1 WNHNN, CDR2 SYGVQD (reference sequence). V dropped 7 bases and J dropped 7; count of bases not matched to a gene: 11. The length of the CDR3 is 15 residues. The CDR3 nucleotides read TGCGCCAGCAACCAAGCGGGAGGATTCGGGAATGAGCAGTTCTTC. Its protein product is CASNQAGGFGNEQFF.